A single sample is the source of the 15 T cell receptor beta chains below, sequenced in a study of post-analysis software for immune sequencing data. Study-level points and caveats: With TRBV5-6, TRBV5-1 and TRBV20-1 included, about five TRBV segments were more frequent in patients than in controls.

Tagging with unique molecular identifiers was a feature of the TCR beta cDNA libraries. TCRdb re-called the PCR reads through MiXCR, storing one row per CDR3 protein. The sample yields approximately 630,000 distinct CDR3 sequences, 59% seen once. These receptors are not linked to any known antigen. The source material was blood. All receptors come from a girl aged 2-10 years with multiple sclerosis.

DNA of the CDR3: TGCAGTGCGCCGGGACTAGCTGGGGAGACCCAGTACTTC. Its translation is CSAPGLAGETQYF. This chain links TRBV20-1 with TRBJ2-5; 9 positions agree with TRBD2. J gave up 5 bases and V 6 bases, and 7 bases lay outside the gene matches. CDR3 length equals 13 residues. Germline V gives CDR1 DFQATT, CDR2 SNEGSKA (reference sequence).

The chain links TRBV5-1 to TRBJ1-1, with TRBD1 identical over 8 bases. The CDR3 is made up of 14 amino acids. The V gene end was trimmed by 5 bases and the J gene end by 1 base; junction bases not matched to a gene: 4. CDR1 and CDR2 from the germline V gene are SGHRS and YFSETQ. This CDR3 reads CASRGTGKNTEAFF. The CDR3, as DNA: TGCGCCAGCAGGGGGACAGGTAAGAACACTGAAGCTTTCTTT.

The chain recombines TRBV7-8 with TRBJ2-7; D unclear. CDR3 length: 13 amino acids. Trimming pared 8 bases from V and 5 bases from J, leaving 16 bases between. Germline V CDR1 and CDR2: SGHVS, FQNEAQ. CDR3 nucleotide sequence: TGTGCCAGCGGCCCTCCCGGTTCGAACGAGCAGTACTTC. Protein: CASGPPGSNEQYF.

This rearrangement joins TRBV29-1 to TRBJ2-3, with unresolved D. The CDR3 length is 13 residues. Trimming removed 2 bases at V and 0 bases at J, with 6 bases between. Germline V gene sequence: CDR1 SQVTM, CDR2 ANQGSEA. CDR3 amino acids: CSVELLSTDTQYF. Here the CDR3 DNA reads TGCAGCGTTGAACTACTAAGCACAGATACGCAGTATTTT.

This clonotype appeared a few times. V and J are TRBV10-3 and TRBJ1-5; 9 nucleotides match TRBD1. Germline V gene data show CDR1 as ENHRY and CDR2 as SYGVKD. The CDR3 length is 16 residues. With 0 bases clipped from V and 1 base from J, the junction kept 1 base outside the gene matches. CDR3 amino acids: CAISESTGGSNQPQHF. In DNA form, the CDR3 reads TGTGCCATCAGTGAGTCGACAGGGGGGAGCAATCAGCCCCAGCATTTT.

The gene calls are TRBV27 and TRBJ2-7; a weak D match, TRBD2 (7 bases). Germline CDR1 and CDR2: MNHEY and SMNVEV (reference sequence). With 5 bases removed from V and 4 bases from J, the gap between germline ends came to 21 bases. The CDR3 is 16 residues long. The CDR3 nucleotides are TGTGCCAGCAGTCCCTTACGTCACCGGGGGGCGTACGAGCAGTACTTC. This encodes CASSPLRHRGAYEQYF.

This clonotype showed up just a few times. This chain joins TRBV13 and TRBJ2-7, with a weak D call TRBD2 (6 bases). The DNA end favors TRBJ2-5, so the J call may be wrong. Germline V CDR1 and CDR2: PRHDT, FYEKMQ (reference sequence). The CDR3 consists of 14 residues. The chain's CDR3 is CASSTGLFEETQYF. CDR3 bases: TGTGCCAGCAGCACCGGACTATTTGAGGAGACCCAGTACTTC.

The chain combines TRBV5-8 with TRBJ2-3, with 8 bases lining up with TRBD2. Per the germline V gene, CDR1 is SGHTS and CDR2 is YDEGEE. The CDR3 spans 15 residues. With V trimmed by 2 bases and J by 4 bases, 6 bases remained unmatched. The CDR3 nucleotides read TGTGCCAGCAGCTTAGCGGGAGCGGGCCCAGATACGCAGTATTTT. It translates to CASSLAGAGPDTQYF.

This clonotype occurred once. The V gene is TRBV11-3, the J gene TRBJ2-5; D assignment may be TRBD1 or TRBD2 (5 bases each). Trimming removed 4 bases from V and 1 base from J, with 16 bases in between. Germline V gives CDR1 SGHNT, CDR2 YENEEA. The CDR3 covers 16 residues. CDR3 sequence reads: CASSSPVGTGQETQYF. The CDR3 DNA follows: TGTGCCAGCAGCTCCCCTGTCGGGACGGGCCAAGAGACCCAGTACTTC.

V is TRBV5-1 and J is TRBJ2-5; 8 bases line up with TRBD2. V gave up 2 bases and J gave up 3 bases; unmatched junction bases: 3. This CDR3 region has 14 residues. Germline CDR1 is SGHRS and CDR2 is YFSETQ. The CDR3 DNA is TGCGCCAGCAGCTTAACAGCGGGGGAAGAGACCCAGTACTTC. The encoded protein is CASSLTAGEETQYF.

The V call is TRBV7-2, the J call TRBJ1-1; 7 bases match TRBD1. This CDR3 contains 13 residues. CDR1 is SGHTA and CDR2 is FQGNSA in the germline V gene. After removal of 5 bases from V and 8 bases from J, the junction contained 8 bases not matched to a gene. CDR3 protein: CASSVTGAKEAFF. DNA for the CDR3: TGTGCCAGCAGCGTAACAGGGGCAAAAGAAGCTTTCTTT.

V and J are TRBV12-3 or TRBV12-4 and TRBJ2-1; 9 positions agree with TRBD2. The CDR3 length is 17 residues. After removal of 6 bases from V and 0 bases from J, the junction contained 9 bases not matched to a gene. The CDR3 sequence: CASRVSGGPLSYNEQFF. CDR3 nucleotide sequence: TGTGCCAGCAGGGTTAGCGGGGGACCCCTCTCCTACAATGAGCAGTTCTTC.

This clonotype was found a few times. The rearrangement joins TRBV30 to TRBJ1-2, with D tentatively TRBD1 (5 bases). Germline values: CDR1 GTSNPN, CDR2 SVGIG (reference sequence). Trimming stripped 2 bases from V and 4 bases from J, with 11 bases between. This CDR3 has 13 residues. CDR3 DNA: TGTGCCTGGAGTCTTGGACAAATCTATGGCTACACCTTC. Encoded protein: CAWSLGQIYGYTF. The complete variable domain, with remaining parts taken from reference TRBV30 and TRBJ1-2, reads SQTIHQWPATLVQPVGSPLSLECTVEGTSNPNLYWYRQAAGRGLQLLFYSVGIGQISSEVPQNLSASRPQDRQFILSSKKLLLSDSGFYLCAWSLGQIYGYTFGSGTRLTVV.

A few counts support this clonotype. V gene TRBV4-3 combines with J gene TRBJ2-5, with 13 bases aligning to TRBD2. J lost 0 bases, V lost 4 bases, and 5 bases had no gene match. CDR3 length: 17 amino acids. Per germline, CDR1 LGHNA and CDR2 YSLEER. The CDR3 loop reads CASSPRTSGGHQETQYF. Written as DNA, the CDR3 is TGCGCCAGCAGCCCCCGGACTAGCGGGGGCCACCAAGAGACCCAGTACTTC.

In DNA form, the CDR3 reads TGCGCCAGCAGCCAAGGACAGGGAGGGCAAACAGATACGCAGTATTTT. Its protein is CASSQGQGGQTDTQYF. V and J are TRBV4-3 and TRBJ2-3; D assignment may be TRBD1 or TRBD2 (7 bases each). Trimming cost V 1 base and J 3 bases, with 14 bases left between them. This CDR3 is built from 16 residues. Germline CDR1 reads LGHNA; CDR2 reads YSLEER.